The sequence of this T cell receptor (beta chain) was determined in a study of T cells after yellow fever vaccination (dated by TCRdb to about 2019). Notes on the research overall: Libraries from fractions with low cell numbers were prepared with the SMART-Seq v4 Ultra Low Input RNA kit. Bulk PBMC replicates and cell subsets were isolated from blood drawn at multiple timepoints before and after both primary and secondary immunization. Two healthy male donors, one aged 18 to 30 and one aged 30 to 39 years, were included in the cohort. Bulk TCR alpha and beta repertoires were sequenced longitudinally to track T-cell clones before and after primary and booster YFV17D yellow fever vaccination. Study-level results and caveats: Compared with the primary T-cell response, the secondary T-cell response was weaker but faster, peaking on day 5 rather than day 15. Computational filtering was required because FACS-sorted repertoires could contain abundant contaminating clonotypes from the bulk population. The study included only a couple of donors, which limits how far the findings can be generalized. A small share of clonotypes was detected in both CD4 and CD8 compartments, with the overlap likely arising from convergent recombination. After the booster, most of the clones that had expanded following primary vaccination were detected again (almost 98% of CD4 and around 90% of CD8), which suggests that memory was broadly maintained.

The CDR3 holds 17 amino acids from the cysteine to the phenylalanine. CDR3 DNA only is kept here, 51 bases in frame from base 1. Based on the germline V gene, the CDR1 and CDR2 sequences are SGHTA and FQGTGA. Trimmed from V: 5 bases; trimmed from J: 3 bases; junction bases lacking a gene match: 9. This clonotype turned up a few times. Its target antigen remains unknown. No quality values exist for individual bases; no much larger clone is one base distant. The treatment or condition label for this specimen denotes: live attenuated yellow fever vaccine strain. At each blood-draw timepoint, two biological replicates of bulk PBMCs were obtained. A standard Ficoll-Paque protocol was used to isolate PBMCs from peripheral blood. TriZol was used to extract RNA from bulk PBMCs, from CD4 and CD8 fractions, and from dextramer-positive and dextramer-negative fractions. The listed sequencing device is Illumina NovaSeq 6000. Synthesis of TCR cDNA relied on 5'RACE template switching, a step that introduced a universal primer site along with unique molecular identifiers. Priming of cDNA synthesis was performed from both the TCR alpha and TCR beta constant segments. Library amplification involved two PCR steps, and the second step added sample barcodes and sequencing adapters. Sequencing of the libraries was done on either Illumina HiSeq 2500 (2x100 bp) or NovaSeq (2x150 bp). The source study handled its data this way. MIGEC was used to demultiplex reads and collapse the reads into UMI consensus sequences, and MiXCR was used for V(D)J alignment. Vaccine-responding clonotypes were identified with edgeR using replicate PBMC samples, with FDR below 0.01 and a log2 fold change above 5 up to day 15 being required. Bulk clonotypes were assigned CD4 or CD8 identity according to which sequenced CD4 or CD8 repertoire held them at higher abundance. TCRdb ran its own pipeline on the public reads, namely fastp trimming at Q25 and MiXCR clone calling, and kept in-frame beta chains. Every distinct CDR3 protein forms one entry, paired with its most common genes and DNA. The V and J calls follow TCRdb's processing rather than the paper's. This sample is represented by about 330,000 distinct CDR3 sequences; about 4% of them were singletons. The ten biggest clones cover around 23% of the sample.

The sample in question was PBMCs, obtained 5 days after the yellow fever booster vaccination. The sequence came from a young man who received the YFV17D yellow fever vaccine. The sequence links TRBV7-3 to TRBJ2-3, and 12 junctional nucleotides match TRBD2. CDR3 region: CASSPNLAGGPTDTQYF. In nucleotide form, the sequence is TGTGCCAGCAGCCCCAACCTAGCGGGGGGGCCAACAGATACGCAGTATTTT.